Sequencing of this TCR beta chain was carried out in a study of Graves' ophthalmopathy and Graves' hyperthyroidism (dated by TCRdb to the late 2010s). Some background on the complete study: A patient counted as having stable hyperthyroidism if there was no progression to ophthalmopathy within 18 months of follow-up. TCR beta repertoire signatures were used to distinguish Graves' ophthalmopathy from Graves' hyperthyroidism and to predict progression to ophthalmopathy. In total, around 140 blood samples were TCR-sequenced: around 42 ophthalmopathy, roughly 80 hyperthyroidism and approximately 17 hyperthyroidism-to-ophthalmopathy patients. A discovery set of about a hundred patients (around 44 ophthalmopathy, some 58 stable hyperthyroidism) was enrolled to explore V-J signatures distinguishing ophthalmopathy from hyperthyroidism. An independent validation cohort comprised some 19 hyperthyroidism patients and 15 to 17 patients who later progressed from hyperthyroidism to ophthalmopathy. In six hyperthyroidism patients, T-cell repertoires of thyroid tissue and blood were compared. Once sampling was done, hyperthyroidism patients were given methimazole at a starting dose of 30 mg daily, while ophthalmopathy patients were given high-dose intravenous methylprednisolone.

For repertoire sequencing, the TCR beta CDR3 regions were amplified from RNA transcripts. The first round was an RT-PCR using HTBI primers with the Qiagen OneStep RT-PCR kit, and this first round was followed by a second-round multiplex PCR, then size selection and purification. Sequencing of the libraries was carried out on an Illumina HiSeq2000 in paired-end mode with 100 bp reads. In the original analysis: Reads were processed with SOAPnuke, discarding reads with adapters, uncalled bases, mean Phred below 15, or no exact constant-primer or identifier match. COPE v1.2.5 was used to merge high-quality paired reads. Each unique nucleotide sequence was treated as a clonotype, and MiTCR v1.1 was used to align the clonotypes to the IMGT TRB V, D and J references. Analysis was restricted to V-J combinations with a frequency above 0.0001, which covered over 98% of repertoires. A TCR clonal expansion and chaos score per V-J combination was defined as the ratio of F50 clonal expansion to chaos observed in the TCRdist matrix. Features were reduced by Welch's t-statistics and random forest to roughly 14 V-J combinations, which fed a naive Bayes classifier. Thyroid-blood repertoire similarity was quantified with the Morisita-Horn index. TCRdb redid the processing of the public reads, applying fastp at Q25 and MiXCR, and retained in-frame beta chains. Each entry is one CDR3 protein sequence, shown with its most common DNA and genes. These V and J calls derive from TCRdb rather than the authors' analysis. This sample has about 1.1 million distinct CDR3 sequences in its table, and less than 45% of those were observed once. In total, the top ten clones hold around 10% of the sample.

Findings and caveats that apply to the study as a whole: Sample size was not statistically predetermined, and group allocation was not concealed from the investigators. In validation, the model predicted ophthalmopathy progression with more than 55% sensitivity and roughly 78% specificity; more than ten predicted patients were CT-confirmed with GO in a median of approximately six months. Among expanded thyroid clonotypes with frequency above 0.001, most also showed up in blood, which suggests that blood repertoires may reflect the thyroid immune response. The 13-signature model separated ophthalmopathy from stable hyperthyroidism with over 85% sensitivity and around 84% specificity in cross-validation, and 80%/75% in the test set.

Hyperthyroidism patients were newly diagnosed, were aged 18 to 65 years, and had a disease duration under 2 months. Patients with other autoimmune diseases, uncontrolled infections, pregnancy or lactation were excluded from the study. Diagnosis relied on clinical symptoms, serum thyroxine, TRAb, thyroid ultrasound and orbital computed tomography. Trizol reagent was used to extract the total RNA, and its quality was then checked on an Agilent 2100 Bioanalyzer. In regard to this clonotype: There is no known antigen for this receptor. The input lacks base qualities; no much larger clone sits a single base away.

V is pruned by 2 bases and J by 2 bases, leaving 8 bases of the junction without a gene match. From its cysteine to its phenylalanine, the CDR3 spans 18 amino acids. Only the CDR3 DNA stays, 54 bases, in frame from base 1. Taken from the germline V gene, the CDR1 and CDR2 loops are SGHAT and FQNNGV. This sequence was found in an adult man with Graves' hyperthyroidism. The chain joins TRBV11-2 to TRBJ2-5; 13 bases in the junction line up with TRBD2. The sequenced sample consisted of peripheral blood or thyroid tissue (not recorded which). The nucleotide sequence is TGTGCCAGCAGCTTAAACCGACTAGCGGGGGGTATACAAGAGACCCAGTACTTC. This gives the protein CASSLNRLAGGIQETQYF.